The 32 T cell receptor beta chains below come from one sample, sequenced in a study of blood T cell repertoires in COVID-19. Repertoires were generated with immunoSEQ multiplex PCR, while TCRdb's copy carries only in-frame clones and drops some. The data contain about 530,000 clones, 85% to 90% of them singletons. The source material was peripheral blood. The receptors were gathered from a woman aged 45-65 years with COVID-19, enrolled during active disease.

The CDR3 is CASSSTVEINYGYTF. CDR3 nucleotides: TGTGCCAGCAGTTCAACAGTCGAGATTAACTATGGCTACACCTTC. V and J are TRBV6-6 and TRBJ1-2; D remains ambiguous. V dropped 4 bases and J dropped 1 base, with 13 bases sitting between them. This CDR3 comprises 15 residues. From germline, CDR1 is MNHNY and CDR2 SVGAGI (reference sequence).

This chain links TRBV30 with TRBJ2-1, with D perhaps TRBD2 (5 bases). Trimming cost V 0 bases and J 3 bases, with 12 bases left between them. The CDR3 covers 15 residues. Germline CDR1 GTSNPN, CDR2 SVGIG (reference sequence). The DNA for the CDR3 is TGTGCCTGGAGTGTACTAGGGAACTTCTACAATGAGCAGTTCTTC. Its translation: CAWSVLGNFYNEQFF.

The V call is TRBV11-2, the J call TRBJ1-1, with TRBD1 as a possible D gene (5 bases). Trimming pared 4 bases from V and 1 base from J, leaving 16 bases between. Looked up from germline, CDR1 is SGHAT and CDR2 is FQNNGV. The CDR3 contains 16 residues. This chain's CDR3 is CASSSGTGSRNTEAFF. The CDR3 DNA follows: TGTGCCAGCAGCTCCGGAACAGGATCTCGGAACACTGAAGCTTTCTTT.

This sequence joins TRBV6-6 and TRBJ1-4; the match to TRBD1 covers 7 bases. This CDR3 is 14 amino acids long. With V trimmed by 6 bases and J by 3 bases, 4 bases remained unmatched. CDR1 and CDR2 (germline): MNHNY, SVGAGI (reference sequence). The CDR3 region is CASSSGTANEKLFF. CDR3 sequence (DNA): TGTGCCAGCAGCTCCGGGACAGCTAATGAAAAACTGTTTTTT.

V gene TRBV7-9 combines with J gene TRBJ2-3; 8 positions agree with TRBD2. The V and J ends lost 6 bases and 2 bases, in that order; junction bases with no gene match: 10. The CDR3 runs 16 residues. CDR1 and CDR2 from the germline V gene are SEHNR and FQNEAQ (reference sequence). CDR3 loop: CASSPKRGLFTDTQYF. CDR3 DNA sequence: TGTGCCAGCAGTCCTAAGCGGGGGCTATTCACAGATACGCAGTATTTT.

This rearrangement joins TRBV6-5 to TRBJ1-3; D not resolved. Between the trimmed V and J ends, which lost 7 bases and 2 bases, there was a span of 9 bases. Germline loops: CDR1 MNHEY, CDR2 SVGAGI. This CDR3 has 13 amino acids. CDR3 DNA sequence: TGTGCCAGCACGGAGGTGACTGGAAACACCATATATTTT. Translating gives CASTEVTGNTIYF.

With respect to this clone: This same CDR3 is encoded by further DNA sequences in the sample. The V gene is TRBV19, the J gene TRBJ1-2; 7 nucleotides match TRBD1. Per the germline V gene, CDR1 is LNHDA and CDR2 is SQIVND (reference sequence). V trimming: 4 bases; J trimming: 0 bases; junction bases outside the gene matches: 2. There are 14 residues in the CDR3. Written as DNA, the CDR3 is TGTGCCAGTAGTAGACAGGGACCTAACTATGGCTACACCTTC. Encoded protein: CASSRQGPNYGYTF.

The chain carries TRBV27 and TRBJ1-6; no reliable D call. There are 14 residues in the CDR3. V shed 6 bases and J shed 9 bases, with 15 bases lying between them. Germline loops: CDR1 MNHEY, CDR2 SMNVEV (reference sequence). The DNA of the CDR3 is TGTGCCAGCAGACCGATTAGAGAAGTTTCACCCCTCCACTTT. Amino acid sequence: CASRPIREVSPLHF.

The chain combines TRBV19 with TRBJ1-2, with 9 bases lining up with TRBD1. The J segment lost 1 base and the V segment lost 6 bases, leaving 9 bases of the junction unmatched. The CDR3 covers 16 residues. Germline CDR1 LNHDA, CDR2 SQIVND (reference sequence). The CDR3 bases are TGTGCCAGTAGCTCCGGGACAGGGACCCTTAACTATGGCTACACCTTC. This translates into CASSSGTGTLNYGYTF.

The chain's CDR3 is CASSFSGGASYEQYF. CDR3 coding DNA: TGTGCCAGCAGCTTTAGCGGGGGGGCCTCCTACGAGCAGTACTTC. The V and J genes are TRBV27 and TRBJ2-7; TRBD2 aligns across 11 bases. Germline assignment: CDR1 MNHEY and CDR2 SMNVEV (reference sequence). With 6 bases clipped from V and 0 bases from J, the junction kept 4 bases outside the gene matches. The CDR3 spans 15 residues.

The chain uses TRBV2 and TRBJ2-5; 7 nucleotides agree with TRBD2. The junction had 7 bases not matched to a gene; V was cut back by 4 bases and J by 5 bases. This CDR3 has 14 residues. CDR1 and CDR2 from the germline V gene are SNHLY and FYNNEI. Here the CDR3 DNA reads TGTGCCAGCAGTGGGGTGACTAGCCGGGAGACCCAGTACTTC. It codes for CASSGVTSRETQYF. The whole variable domain, filled in from reference TRBV2 and TRBJ2-5, reads EPEVTQTPSHQVTQMGQEVILRCVPISNHLYFYWYRQILGQKVEFLVSFYNNEISEKSEIFDDQFSVERPDGSNFTLKIRSTKLEDSAMYFCASSGVTSRETQYFGPGTRLLVL.

The genes are TRBV18 and TRBJ1-6; perhaps TRBD1 as D (5 bases). Trimming took off 4 bases at V and 9 bases at J, with 25 bases between the two ends. Per the germline V gene, CDR1 is KGHSH and CDR2 is LQKENI. This CDR3 has 18 residues. The CDR3 reads CASSLLNDRGTRGSPLHF. DNA for the CDR3: TGTGCCAGCTCACTCCTAAACGATAGGGGTACCCGAGGTTCACCCCTCCACTTT.

Here the CDR3 DNA reads TGTGCCAGCAGTTACTTGGCACAGGATAGCAATCAGCCCCAGCATTTT. This translates into CASSYLAQDSNQPQHF. The rearrangement links TRBV6-6 to TRBJ1-5; D is possibly TRBD1 (5 bases). The CDR3 runs to 16 residues. CDR1 is MNHNY, CDR2 SVGAGI, per germline (reference sequence). Deletions cut 1 base from V and 0 bases from J, with 10 bases between.

The rearrangement uses TRBV28 and TRBJ2-7; D not resolved. The CDR3 spans 13 residues. Trimming took 6 bases from V and 0 from J, leaving 9 bases between them. Germline V gene lookup returns CDR1 MDHEN and CDR2 SYDVKM. The CDR3 spells CASRKAVSYEQYF. The CDR3 region has the DNA TGTGCCAGCAGAAAGGCGGTCTCCTACGAGCAGTACTTC. Variable domain in full (rest from reference TRBV28 and TRBJ2-7): DVKVTQSSRYLVKRTGEKVFLECVQDMDHENMFWYRQDPGLGLRLIYFSYDVKMKEKGDIPEGYSVSREKKERFSLILESASTNQTSMYLCASRKAVSYEQYFGPGTRLTVT.

The gene calls are TRBV9 and TRBJ2-1, with 7 bases that match TRBD2. In germline, CDR1 is SGDLS, CDR2 YYNGEE. Trimming cost V 0 bases and J 1 base; bases outside gene matches: 4. This CDR3 is built from 16 residues. CDR3: CASSVGLGGSYNEQFF. Here the CDR3 DNA reads TGTGCCAGCAGCGTAGGGCTGGGGGGGTCCTACAATGAGCAGTTCTTC.

The genes are TRBV6-5 and TRBJ1-2; 8 bases line up with TRBD1. The CDR3 has 14 residues. The V and J ends lost 7 bases and 6 bases, in that order; junction bases with no gene match: 10. Germline loops: CDR1 MNHEY, CDR2 SVGAGI. The CDR3 loop reads CASTTGQESDGYTF. CDR3 coding DNA: TGTGCCAGCACCACGGGACAGGAGAGTGATGGCTACACCTTC.

CDR3 amino acids: CASSPLWTSGIYEQYF. The DNA for the CDR3 is TGTGCCAGCAGCCCCCTATGGACTAGTGGTATCTACGAGCAGTACTTC. The chain is built from TRBV4-2 and TRBJ2-7, with 7 bases lining up with TRBD2. Germline V gene lookup returns CDR1 LGHNA and CDR2 YNFKEQ. The CDR3 has 16 amino acids. V lost 4 bases and J lost 3; bases outside the gene matches: 12.

The V and J genes are TRBV7-9 and TRBJ1-1, with 8 bases identical to TRBD1. This CDR3 region has 16 residues. Trimming took 1 base from V and 1 from J; bases not matched to a gene: 5. Germline CDR1 is SEHNR and CDR2 is FQNEAQ (reference sequence). CDR3 residues: CASSLVRGLRNTEAFF. The CDR3 DNA reads TGTGCCAGCAGCTTAGTCAGGGGGCTGAGGAACACTGAAGCTTTCTTT.

This chain uses TRBV3-1 (or the pseudogene TRBV3-2) with TRBJ1-1, with TRBD1 identical over 11 bases. Per germline, CDR1 LGHDT and CDR2 YNNKEL (reference sequence). J was trimmed by 12 bases and V by 4 bases; bases with no gene match: 10. The CDR3 contains 14 residues. This CDR3 is CASSPGYRDRGTFF. The CDR3 nucleotides are TGTGCCAGCAGCCCTGGGTACCGGGACAGGGGGACTTTCTTT.

CDR3 protein: CASSLGGAQLKAFF. For the CDR3, the DNA is TGTGCCAGCTCTCTAGGGGGGGCTCAGCTTAAAGCTTTCTTT. The chain links TRBV5-6 to TRBJ1-1; D might be TRBD1 (6 bases). CDR1 SGHDT and CDR2 YYEEEE come from the germline V gene. V was clipped by 7 bases and J by 9 bases, with 22 bases between them. The CDR3 consists of 14 residues.

This sequence joins TRBV7-3 and TRBJ2-3; 7 nucleotides agree with TRBD1. This CDR3 is 12 amino acids long. V dropped 5 bases and J dropped 4; count of bases not matched to a gene: 0. Looked up from germline, CDR1 is SGHTA and CDR2 is FQGTGA. CDR3 sequence reads: CASSQGADTQYF. The CDR3 DNA sequence: TGTGCCAGCAGCCAGGGGGCAGATACGCAGTATTTT. Variable domain in full (rest from reference TRBV7-3 and TRBJ2-3): GAGVSQTPSNKVTEKGKYVELRCDPISGHTALYWYRQSLGQGPEFLIYFQGTGAADDSGLPNDRFFAVRPEGSVSTLKIQRTERGDSAVYLCASSQGADTQYFGPGTRLTVL.

The chain has TRBV6-5 and TRBJ1-5, with D possibly matching TRBD1 (6 bases). CDR3 length: 14 amino acids. Trimming removed 2 bases at V and 5 bases at J, with 10 bases between. Germline CDR1 reads MNHEY; CDR2 reads SVGAGI. The CDR3 protein is CASSYGQGYQPQHF. The CDR3 nucleotides read TGTGCCAGCAGTTACGGCCAGGGGTATCAGCCCCAGCATTTT.

V is TRBV6-1 and J is TRBJ1-1; TRBD1 matches 10 bases. The germline CDR1 and CDR2 sequences are MNHNS and SASEGT. The V gene end was trimmed by 2 bases and the J gene end by 5 bases; junction bases not matched to a gene: 2. The CDR3 totals 14 residues. The CDR3 DNA follows: TGTGCCAGCAGTGAATGGGGACAGGGGACTGAAGCTTTCTTT. Protein: CASSEWGQGTEAFF.

The chain uses TRBV7-9 and TRBJ2-3, with D uncertain. Germline V lookup: CDR1 SEHNR, CDR2 FQNEAQ (reference sequence). CDR3 length: 12 residues. V lost 8 bases, J lost 0 bases, and 6 bases lay in between. DNA of the CDR3: TGTGCCAGCGGCCACAGCACAGATACGCAGTATTTT. Its protein product is CASGHSTDTQYF.

This rearrangement joins TRBV10-2 to TRBJ1-6, with 8 nucleotides matching TRBD1. The CDR3 runs 17 residues. The junction had 14 bases not matched to a gene; V was cut back by 7 bases and J by 6 bases. Germline-derived CDR1 and CDR2 are WSHSY and SAAADI. The DNA of the CDR3 is TGCGCCAGCAAGTCTGCTCCCGGACAGGGTATTAATTCACCCCTCCACTTT. As protein: CASKSAPGQGINSPLHF.

J is TRBJ1-4 and V is TRBV18; D gene ambiguous. The V end was cut by 5 bases, the J end by 4 bases, with 8 bases between. The CDR3 runs to 13 residues. Germline V gene lookup returns CDR1 KGHSH and CDR2 LQKENI. For the CDR3, the DNA is TGTGCCAGCTCATCCCAGCGTAATGAAAAACTGTTTTTT. This encodes CASSSQRNEKLFF.

V usage is TRBV18 and J usage is TRBJ2-7, with 7 bases that match TRBD2. CDR1 and CDR2 (germline): KGHSH, LQKENI. J was trimmed by 0 bases and V by 3 bases; bases with no gene match: 11. The CDR3 has 17 residues. The DNA of the CDR3 is TGTGCCAGCTCACCGGGCGGGGGTATCCGCAGCTCCTACGAGCAGTACTTC. This encodes CASSPGGGIRSSYEQYF.

The chain recombines TRBV2 with TRBJ2-7; D ambiguous. This CDR3 comprises 12 residues. CDR1 is SNHLY and CDR2 is FYNNEI in the germline V gene. Trimming took 4 bases from V and 3 from J, leaving 7 bases between them. The CDR3 spells CASSANNYEQYF. Written as DNA, the CDR3 is TGTGCCAGCAGTGCGAACAACTACGAGCAGTACTTC.

Regarding this clone: Additional DNA sequences in this sample encode the identical CDR3. This chain uses TRBV5-1 with TRBJ2-2; D is perhaps TRBD1 (8 bases). Trimming left V 0 bases short and J 5 bases short, with 11 bases between. Germline CDR1 and CDR2: SGHRS and YFSETQ. The CDR3 contains 15 residues. CDR3 protein: CASSLDRGGTGELFF. The CDR3 DNA follows: TGCGCCAGCAGCTTGGACAGGGGGGGAACCGGGGAGCTGTTTTTT. The full variable domain, in which reference TRBV5-1 and TRBJ2-2 provide the parts outside the CDR3, is KAGVTQTPRYLIKTRGQQVTLSCSPISGHRSVSWYQQTPGQGLQFLFEYFSETQRNKGNFPGRFSGRQFSNSRSEMNVSTLELGDSALYLCASSLDRGGTGELFFGEGSRLTVL.

The chain combines TRBV5-1 with TRBJ2-3; 9 bases align to TRBD2. Trimming took 4 bases from V and 3 from J; bases not matched to a gene: 9. Germline V gene sequence: CDR1 SGHRS, CDR2 YFSETQ. The CDR3 consists of 16 residues. CDR3 sequence (DNA): TGCGCCAGCAGCATGTTAGCGGGGGCAGCGACAGATACGCAGTATTTT. Translated, it gives CASSMLAGAATDTQYF.

J is TRBJ2-2 and V is TRBV9; 7 bases map to TRBD2. The germline CDR1 and CDR2 sequences are SGDLS and YYNGEE. V shed 4 bases, J shed 5 bases, and the junction held 17 bases outside the gene matches. CDR3 length: 18 residues. The CDR3 DNA reads TGTGCCAGCAGCTTCAGGAGCCTACAGCGGGGATATACCGGGGAGCTGTTTTTT. Protein: CASSFRSLQRGYTGELFF.

The V and J genes are TRBV10-3 and TRBJ1-2, with TRBD1 matching 8 bases. The J segment lost 6 bases and the V segment lost 9 bases, leaving 15 bases of the junction unmatched. Germline values: CDR1 ENHRY, CDR2 SYGVKD. The CDR3 length is 15 residues. CDR3 DNA: TGTGCCATGACGGCCTTCGGACAGGGAATGGATGGCTACACCTTC. Residues: CAMTAFGQGMDGYTF.